This is a list of T cell receptor beta chains from one sample in a study of blood T cells in healthy people across ages. TCRdb reprocessed the 5' RACE reads via MiXCR and lists one record per CDR3 protein. The table has roughly 790,000 distinct CDR3 sequences, approximately 43% seen once. Material for sequencing was blood. The receptors originated from a woman aged 60-75 years in good health. Both conserved end residues are part of each CDR3. Fields, in order: CDR3 DNA, CDR3 protein, clone size, V gene, J gene, D gene. A D gene is named only where the DNA matches it firmly. Size values are once, few and many counts, or a class for expanded clones, and some rows have none.

cdr3_nt: TGCAGTGCTAGACCTGGACCTGGTGGGACCCAGTACTTC; cdr3_aa: CSARPGPGGTQYF; clone_size: .; v_call: TRBV20-1; j_call: TRBJ2-5; d_call: .
cdr3_nt: TGTGCCAGCAGCGAATGGGGGTCGGGCGGGATGTTATACAATGAGCAGTTCTTC; cdr3_aa: CASSEWGSGGMLYNEQFF; clone_size: few; v_call: TRBV14; j_call: TRBJ2-1; d_call: .
cdr3_nt: TGTGCCAGCAGTTTATTGGAGGGAGGGCTGAGTTACGATCAGCCCCAGCATTTT; cdr3_aa: CASSLLEGGLSYDQPQHF; clone_size: .; v_call: TRBV28; j_call: TRBJ1-5; d_call: .
cdr3_nt: TGCAGTGTCCTGACAGCAACTAATGAAAAACTGTTTTTT; cdr3_aa: CSVLTATNEKLFF; clone_size: few; v_call: TRBV20-1; j_call: TRBJ1-4; d_call: .
cdr3_nt: TGTGCCTGGAGTGTACTTGGCTTCGTTGGCTACACCTTC; cdr3_aa: CAWSVLGFVGYTF; clone_size: .; v_call: TRBV30; j_call: TRBJ1-2; d_call: .
cdr3_nt: TGTGCCAGCAGCTTAACAACGTTGAGGGCCCCGAACACCGGGGAGCTGTTTTTT; cdr3_aa: CASSLTTLRAPNTGELFF; clone_size: .; v_call: TRBV7-3; j_call: TRBJ2-2; d_call: .
cdr3_nt: TGCAGCGCACACGGAGGGAACACTGAAGCTTTCTTT; cdr3_aa: CSAHGGNTEAFF; clone_size: .; v_call: TRBV29-1; j_call: TRBJ1-1; d_call: .
cdr3_nt: TGTGCCAGCAGCCTCGACGGGGGACCTTACAATGAGCAGTTCTTC; cdr3_aa: CASSLDGGPYNEQFF; clone_size: many; v_call: TRBV7-9; j_call: TRBJ2-1; d_call: .
cdr3_nt: TGTGCCAGCTCACAAGGACACGGGGGAGAAAAACTGTTTTTT; cdr3_aa: CASSQGHGGEKLFF; clone_size: .; v_call: TRBV18; j_call: TRBJ1-4; d_call: .
cdr3_nt: TGCGCCAGCAGCTTCCAAGAGGGGCGCGACGGCGAGCAGTACTTC; cdr3_aa: CASSFQEGRDGEQYF; clone_size: few; v_call: TRBV5-1; j_call: TRBJ2-7; d_call: .
cdr3_nt: TGTGCCAGCAGCGTAGCGACTAGCGGGAGGCTCTACGAGCAGTACTTC; cdr3_aa: CASSVATSGRLYEQYF; clone_size: few; v_call: TRBV9; j_call: TRBJ2-7; d_call: TRBD2
cdr3_nt: TGTGCCATCAGACAGAACCAGCTTGAGCAGTTCTTC; cdr3_aa: CAIRQNQLEQFF; clone_size: .; v_call: TRBV10-3; j_call: TRBJ2-1; d_call: .
cdr3_nt: TGTGCCAGCAGTGGGTTGACCGGGACTTCTTTCTACGAGCAGTACTTC; cdr3_aa: CASSGLTGTSFYEQYF; clone_size: .; v_call: TRBV6-1; j_call: TRBJ2-7; d_call: .
cdr3_nt: TGCAGTGCTAGACGCGGGGGGACTCATTACAATGAGCAGTTCTTC; cdr3_aa: CSARRGGTHYNEQFF; clone_size: .; v_call: TRBV20-1; j_call: TRBJ2-1; d_call: TRBD2
cdr3_nt: TGTGCCATCAGTGACCCCGGATTGAACACTGAAGCTTTCTTT; cdr3_aa: CAISDPGLNTEAFF; clone_size: .; v_call: TRBV10-3; j_call: TRBJ1-1; d_call: .
cdr3_nt: TGCAGTGCTATCGACGTGAACACTGAAGCTTTCTTT; cdr3_aa: CSAIDVNTEAFF; clone_size: .; v_call: TRBV20-1; j_call: TRBJ1-1; d_call: .
cdr3_nt: TGCAGCGTTTTAGGACAGGACCGCTACGAGCAGTACTTC; cdr3_aa: CSVLGQDRYEQYF; clone_size: few; v_call: TRBV29-1; j_call: TRBJ2-7; d_call: TRBD1
cdr3_nt: TGTGCCAGCAGCTTAGTAAGGACAACCACTCATTACTACGAGCAGTACTTC; cdr3_aa: CASSLVRTTTHYYEQYF; clone_size: .; v_call: TRBV7-8; j_call: TRBJ2-7; d_call: .
cdr3_nt: TGCGCCAGCAGCCAAGCTCCGGGACTAGCAGAGACCCAGTACTTC; cdr3_aa: CASSQAPGLAETQYF; clone_size: few; v_call: TRBV4-3; j_call: TRBJ2-5; d_call: TRBD2
cdr3_nt: TGTGCCAGCAGCCAGAGGAGCTCTGGGGCCAACGTCCTGACTTTC; cdr3_aa: CASSQRSSGANVLTF; clone_size: .; v_call: TRBV11-1; j_call: TRBJ2-6; d_call: .
cdr3_nt: TGTGCCAGCAGCACGCGCGGGACAGGGTATGGGAACACCATATATTTT; cdr3_aa: CASSTRGTGYGNTIYF; clone_size: few; v_call: TRBV7-9; j_call: TRBJ1-3; d_call: TRBD1
cdr3_nt: TGTGCCTGGAGGGGTGACTACGTACAAGAGACCCAGTACTTC; cdr3_aa: CAWRGDYVQETQYF; clone_size: .; v_call: TRBV30; j_call: TRBJ2-5; d_call: .
cdr3_nt: TGCAGCGGGATGACGGGCGCGAACACTGAAGCTTTCTTT; cdr3_aa: CSGMTGANTEAFF; clone_size: few; v_call: TRBV29-1; j_call: TRBJ1-1; d_call: .
cdr3_nt: TGTGCCATCAGTGAAAGCGGGGGGGCCGATGAGCAGTACTTC; cdr3_aa: CAISESGGADEQYF; clone_size: .; v_call: TRBV10-3; j_call: TRBJ2-7; d_call: TRBD2